Below, 27 T cell receptor beta chains from the same sample are listed, as sequenced in a study of PD-L1 blockade in urothelial cancer. Time point defined: pretreatment peripheral blood. Using immunoSEQ multiplex PCR, the repertoire was profiled, and TCRdb retains in-frame clones only, with some absent. The data contain about 53,000 clones, 87% of them singletons. Sequencing was performed on PBMCs, taken around atezolizumab (anti-PD-L1) treatment. The source is a woman in her sixties or seventies with urothelial cancer.

The rearrangement joins TRBV18 to TRBJ2-7; D gene ambiguous. Trimming stripped 3 bases from V and 4 bases from J, with 10 bases between. Germline V CDR1 and CDR2: KGHSH, LQKENI. This CDR3 contains 13 residues. CDR3 sequence (DNA): TGTGCCAGCTCACCCCCCTCGCGGTACGAGCAGTACTTC. Protein product: CASSPPSRYEQYF.

The chain has TRBV5-1 and TRBJ1-2; 7 positions match TRBD1. V shed 1 base and J 8 bases; nucleotides not matched to a gene: 8. The CDR3 has 14 residues. Germline V gene sequence: CDR1 SGHRS, CDR2 YFSETQ. The CDR3 DNA reads TGCGCCAGCAGCTTGCCGGACAGGCTAGGGGGCTACACCTTC. Translation: CASSLPDRLGGYTF.

This chain links TRBV6-5 with TRBJ2-7; tentatively, D is TRBD2 (6 bases). V shed 3 bases and J shed 9 bases, with 15 bases lying between them. The CDR3 covers 13 residues. Germline values: CDR1 MNHEY, CDR2 SVGAGI. In DNA, the CDR3 is TGTGCCAGCAGTTATTCCGGGGGTATTGCGCAGTACTTC. This codes for CASSYSGGIAQYF.

The gene calls are TRBV6-5 and TRBJ1-5; D uncertain. Germline assignment: CDR1 MNHEY and CDR2 SVGAGI. Trimming removed 10 bases at V and 5 bases at J, with 18 bases between. This CDR3 has 14 amino acids. This chain's CDR3 is CATRHLGSDQPQHF. For the CDR3, the DNA is TGTGCCACCCGACATCTTGGGTCGGATCAGCCCCAGCATTTT.

This clone was observed a handful of times. The chain uses TRBV19 and TRBJ2-7; D possibly corresponds to TRBD2 (6 bases). The CDR3 sequence is 16 residues long. The V end lost 3 bases, the J end lost 6 bases, and 21 bases lay between the germline ends. Germline CDR1 reads LNHDA; CDR2 reads SQIVND (reference sequence). The CDR3 region is CASSIQAGLQRVEQYF. CDR3 nucleotides: TGTGCCAGTAGTATCCAGGCGGGGCTACAGCGGGTCGAGCAGTACTTC.

This chain connects TRBV9 to TRBJ2-1; 11 bases align to TRBD2. This CDR3 spans 20 amino acids. The germline gives CDR1 SGDLS, CDR2 YYNGEE. The V and J ends lost 0 bases and 1 base, in that order; junction bases with no gene match: 12. The CDR3 is CASSVGSYSGRAWSYNEQFF. Here the CDR3 DNA reads TGTGCCAGCAGCGTAGGAAGCTATAGCGGGAGGGCCTGGTCCTACAATGAGCAGTTCTTC.

The V call is TRBV7-2, the J call TRBJ2-1, with TRBD2 matching 10 bases. The germline V gene has CDR1 SGHTA and CDR2 FQGNSA. V trimming: 3 bases; J trimming: 6 bases; junction bases outside the gene matches: 8. The CDR3 length is 16 residues. The CDR3 DNA is TGTGCCAGCAGCTTTTCACTTCTAGCGGGAGTCAATGAGCAGTTCTTC. Its protein is CASSFSLLAGVNEQFF.

The chain uses TRBV7-6 and TRBJ2-5; weak D call: TRBD2 (6 bases). CDR3 size: 17 residues. Trimming removed 5 bases from V and 7 bases from J, with 26 bases in between. Germline CDR1 SGHVS, CDR2 FNYEAQ. The CDR3 coding sequence is TGTGCCAGCAGCGCCTTCCCAGCGGGCTCGCCTTTAGCGACCCAGTACTTC. This sequence encodes CASSAFPAGSPLATQYF.

V and J are TRBV5-1 and TRBJ1-3; D may be TRBD1 (6 bases). The germline V gene has CDR1 SGHRS and CDR2 YFSETQ. The CDR3 runs 16 residues. V lost 1 base, J lost 2 bases, and 13 bases lay in between. Here the CDR3 DNA reads TGCGCCAGCAGCTTGCCCACAGGGCTCACTGGAAACACCATATATTTT. It codes for CASSLPTGLTGNTIYF.

The rearrangement uses TRBV19 and TRBJ1-1; possible D gene TRBD1, 6 bases. The CDR3 loop spans 17 amino acids. The V and J ends lost 7 bases and 4 bases respectively, with 25 bases between them. Germline assignment: CDR1 LNHDA and CDR2 SQIVND (reference sequence). The CDR3 spells CASTPGRGVRGGTEAFF. The CDR3 nucleotides are TGTGCCAGTACCCCTGGGAGGGGTGTCAGGGGTGGCACTGAAGCTTTCTTT.

The rearrangement uses TRBV7-2 and TRBJ2-5; 7 bases map to TRBD1. This CDR3 has 16 amino acids. Germline V gene lookup returns CDR1 SGHTA and CDR2 FQGNSA. V shed 0 bases and J 4 bases; nucleotides not matched to a gene: 8. The CDR3 protein is CASSLATAGGVETQYF. CDR3 nucleotides: TGTGCCAGCAGCTTAGCGACGGCAGGGGGAGTAGAGACCCAGTACTTC.

V is TRBV19 and J is TRBJ1-2; a possible D gene is TRBD1 (5 bases). The germline V gene encodes CDR1 LNHDA and CDR2 SQIVND (reference sequence). The CDR3 covers 15 residues. Trimming stripped 10 bases from V and 6 bases from J, with 24 bases between. CDR3 sequence reads: CATKGEGSPFHGYTF. In nucleotides, the CDR3 is TGTGCCACGAAAGGGGAGGGGAGCCCGTTCCATGGCTACACCTTC.

This clone appeared a single time. The rearrangement joins TRBV18 to TRBJ2-1, with D uncertain. Germline loops: CDR1 KGHSH, CDR2 LQKENI. The CDR3 runs to 15 residues. Trimming cost V 3 bases and J 0 bases, with 9 bases left between them. CDR3 nucleotides: TGTGCCAGCTCACCGGTGGCTCCCTCCTACAATGAGCAGTTCTTC. It encodes CASSPVAPSYNEQFF.

For the CDR3, the DNA is TGTGCCAGTAGCCTAGGTTCTTCCACAGATACGCAGTATTTT. Translation: CASSLGSSTDTQYF. The rearrangement uses TRBV19 and TRBJ2-3; D gene unclear. Germline assignment: CDR1 LNHDA and CDR2 SQIVND (reference sequence). The CDR3 runs 14 residues. Trimming took 6 bases from V and 2 from J, leaving 12 bases between them.

V usage is TRBV25-1 and J usage is TRBJ1-2; D is unclear. CDR1 and CDR2 from the germline V gene are MGHDK and SYGVNS. The V end lost 8 bases, the J end lost 0 bases, and 7 bases lay between the germline ends. The CDR3 covers 12 residues. In DNA form, the CDR3 reads TGTGCCAGCTCAATCACTAACTATGGCTACACCTTC. Protein product: CASSITNYGYTF.

This clone was picked up a small number of times. As DNA, the CDR3 is TGCGCCAGCAGCTTGGAGCGGGTGAACACTGAAGCTTTCTTT. It encodes CASSLERVNTEAFF. This chain links TRBV5-1 with TRBJ1-1; D gene unclear. The V gene's germline CDR1 is SGHRS and CDR2 YFSETQ. The germline V and J ends were trimmed by 0 bases and 0 bases, with 6 bases remaining between them. This CDR3 is built from 14 residues.

This chain links TRBV6-4 with TRBJ2-1; D is possibly TRBD1 (6 bases). Germline V gives CDR1 MRHNA, CDR2 SNTAGT. The germline V and J ends were trimmed by 4 bases and 3 bases, with 16 bases remaining between them. CDR3 size: 16 residues. The CDR3 nucleotides read TGTGCCAGCAGTGTTTTCGGGCAGGGGAACTACAATGAGCAGTTCTTC. This gives the protein CASSVFGQGNYNEQFF.

CDR3 in amino acids: CASSYTNQRSDTIYF. The DNA for the CDR3 is TGTGCCAGCAGTTACACAAATCAGAGGTCAGACACCATATATTTT. The chain uses TRBV6-6 and TRBJ1-3, with D uncertain. This CDR3 has 15 residues. CDR1 and CDR2 (germline): MNHNY, SVGAGI (reference sequence). Trimming took off 2 bases at V and 8 bases at J, with 16 bases between the two ends.

V is TRBV5-5 and J is TRBJ2-1, with 9 bases that match TRBD2. The germline CDR1 and CDR2 sequences are SGHKS and YYEKEE (reference sequence). The CDR3 sequence is 15 residues long. J was trimmed by 9 bases and V by 0 bases; bases with no gene match: 7. CDR3 sequence reads: CASSLVSGRWSEQFF. The CDR3 bases are TGTGCCAGCAGCTTGGTTAGCGGGAGATGGAGTGAGCAGTTCTTC.

This sequence joins TRBV5-6 and TRBJ2-5, with D possibly being TRBD2 (5 bases). The CDR3 totals 15 residues. With 1 base removed from V and 4 bases from J, the gap between germline ends came to 14 bases. Germline assignment: CDR1 SGHDT and CDR2 YYEEEE. The DNA for the CDR3 is TGTGCCAGCAGCTTGAATGAGCCGGGAAGAGAGACCCAGTACTTC. This sequence encodes CASSLNEPGRETQYF. Looking up the rest from reference TRBV5-6 and TRBJ2-5 gives the full variable domain: DAGVTQSPTHLIKTRGQQVTLRCSPKSGHDTVSWYQQALGQGPQFIFQYYEEEERQRGNFPDRFSGHQFPNYSSELNVNALLLGDSALYLCASSLNEPGRETQYFGPGTRLLVL.

The J gene is TRBJ2-2, the V gene TRBV2; TRBD2 is a possible D gene (6 bases). The CDR3 is 13 residues long. V was pared by 8 bases and J by 7 bases, with 14 bases between. Germline loops: CDR1 SNHLY, CDR2 FYNNEI. The CDR3 here is CASGGAPVGELFF. CDR3 DNA sequence: TGTGCCAGCGGCGGGGCCCCAGTCGGGGAGCTGTTTTTT. Complete variable domain (other parts from reference TRBV2 and TRBJ2-2): EPEVTQTPSHQVTQMGQEVILRCVPISNHLYFYWYRQILGQKVEFLVSFYNNEISEKSEIFDDQFSVERPDGSNFTLKIRSTKLEDSAMYFCASGGAPVGELFFGEGSRLTVL.

This chain uses TRBV15 with TRBJ2-7, with TRBD2 identical over 7 bases. The germline gives CDR1 LNHNV, CDR2 YYDKDF (reference sequence). V trimming: 1 base; J trimming: 3 bases; junction bases outside the gene matches: 3. The CDR3 covers 14 residues. CDR3 protein: CATSRVGGSYEQYF. In DNA, the CDR3 is TGTGCCACCAGCAGAGTGGGCGGGAGCTACGAGCAGTACTTC. Using reference TRBV15 and TRBJ2-7 for the parts outside the CDR3, the full variable domain is DAMVIQNPRYQVTQFGKPVTLSCSQTLNHNVMYWYQQKSSQAPKLLFHYYDKDFNNEADTPDNFQSRRPNTSFCFLDIRSPGLGDTAMYLCATSRVGGSYEQYFGPGTRLTVT.

The chain is built from TRBV29-1 and TRBJ1-6; 7 bases agree with TRBD1. Trimming cost V 5 bases and J 7 bases; bases outside gene matches: 8. The germline V gene encodes CDR1 SQVTM and CDR2 ANQGSEA. The CDR3 covers 14 residues. The CDR3 coding sequence is TGCAGCGTTAAGGGGACAGACTTGAATTCACCCCTCCACTTT. Its translation: CSVKGTDLNSPLHF.

The CDR3 sequence is CASSLDRFEAFF. In nucleotides, the CDR3 is TGCGCCAGCAGCTTGGACAGGTTTGAAGCTTTCTTT. The rearrangement uses TRBV5-1 and TRBJ1-1, with a weak D call TRBD1 (5 bases). Germline V gives CDR1 SGHRS, CDR2 YFSETQ. The V gene lost 0 bases and the J gene lost 7 bases, with 7 bases spanning the gap. This CDR3 comprises 12 residues.

The gene calls are TRBV7-9 and TRBJ2-5; D is ambiguous. CDR1 SEHNR and CDR2 FQNEAQ come from the germline V gene (reference sequence). The CDR3 runs to 12 residues. V was cut by 6 bases and J by 4 bases, with 9 bases left in between. In nucleotides, the CDR3 is TGTGCCAGCAGGGGTCTAGGAGAGACCCAGTACTTC. Amino acids: CASRGLGETQYF.

The chain employs TRBV5-8 and TRBJ2-3; 7 bases match TRBD2. Germline loops: CDR1 SGHTS, CDR2 YDEGEE. With 4 bases clipped from V and 0 bases from J, the junction kept 5 bases outside the gene matches. The length of the CDR3 is 15 residues. The CDR3 nucleotides are TGTGCCAGCAGCAAAGCGGGACTAAGCACAGATACGCAGTATTTT. Residues: CASSKAGLSTDTQYF.

The CDR3 loop reads CASRSSGRPEQYF. CDR3 sequence (DNA): TGTGCCAGCAGGTCTAGCGGGAGACCCGAGCAGTACTTC. This chain uses TRBV5-4 with TRBJ2-7, with TRBD2 matching over 10 bases. The CDR3 extends over 13 amino acids. The V gene end was trimmed by 5 bases and the J gene end by 6 bases; junction bases not matched to a gene: 5. Germline V CDR1 and CDR2: SGHNT, YYREEE (reference sequence).